The 30 T cell receptor beta chains below all came from one sample that was sequenced in a study of T cells of healthy individuals. TCRdb reanalysed the 5' RACE reads using MiXCR and keeps one entry per CDR3 protein. The sample contains approximately 52,000 distinct CDR3 sequences, 14% to 15% of which appear only once. The receptors derive from a human donor in good health.

This clonotype showed up just once. CDR3 nucleotides: TGCGCCAGCAGCTCCGGACAGGGGCCGTCACCCCTCCACTTT. This translates into CASSSGQGPSPLHF. The chain uses TRBV5-1 and TRBJ1-6; 9 positions agree with TRBD1. With 3 bases clipped from V and 10 bases from J, the junction kept 5 bases outside the gene matches. The CDR3 is 14 residues long. Looked up from germline, CDR1 is SGHRS and CDR2 is YFSETQ.

This clonotype was counted many times. The chain links TRBV6-2 or TRBV6-3 to TRBJ1-5; D uncertain. The ends were cut back, 2 bases at V and 1 base at J, with 6 bases in the middle. Germline V CDR1 and CDR2: MNHEY, SVGEGT. CDR3 length: 14 residues. CDR3 sequence: CASSYMRSNQPQHF. CDR3 sequence (DNA): TGTGCCAGCAGTTACATGAGGAGCAATCAGCCCCAGCATTTT.

The V call is TRBV24-1, the J call TRBJ2-1; D gene unclear. The CDR3 extends over 12 amino acids. Germline lookup yields CDR1 KGHDR and CDR2 SFDVKD. The germline V and J ends were trimmed by 4 bases and 3 bases, with 3 bases remaining between them. In DNA, the CDR3 is TGTGCCACCAGTGACTACTACAATGAGCAGTTCTTC. It codes for CATSDYYNEQFF.

The chain employs TRBV29-1 and TRBJ2-1, with 7 bases matching TRBD1. Germline V CDR1 and CDR2: SQVTM, ANQGSEA. The CDR3 consists of 11 residues. The V gene end was trimmed by 7 bases and the J gene end by 6 bases; junction bases not matched to a gene: 3. CDR3 coding DNA: TGCAGCGGGGGACAGCGCAATGAGCAGTTCTTC. Its translation is CSGGQRNEQFF.

This clonotype has ten or more counts. V is TRBV6-5 and J is TRBJ2-2; no definite D call. Between the trimmed V and J ends, which lost 7 bases and 2 bases, there was a span of 8 bases. CDR3 size: 13 residues. CDR1 MNHEY and CDR2 SVGAGI come from the germline V gene. The CDR3 coding sequence is TGTGCCAGCATCAACGGTAACACCGGGGAGCTGTTTTTT. Translating gives CASINGNTGELFF.

There are a few counts of this clonotype. V gene TRBV20-1 combines with J gene TRBJ2-7; D is perhaps TRBD1 (5 bases). The CDR3 sequence is 14 residues long. V gave up 0 bases and J gave up 3 bases, with 12 bases separating them. Looked up from germline, CDR1 is DFQATT and CDR2 is SNEGSKA (reference sequence). CDR3 coding DNA: TGCAGTGCTAGAGATCCCCAGGGAAGCTACGAGCAGTACTTC. Its protein is CSARDPQGSYEQYF.

The chain is built from TRBV5-1 and TRBJ1-2; D is possibly TRBD1 (5 bases). Germline V CDR1 and CDR2: SGHRS, YFSETQ. The CDR3 has 14 amino acids. V was pared by 3 bases and J by 5 bases, with 14 bases between. CDR3 DNA sequence: TGCGCCAGCAGCTCAGAGACAGCGGTATATGGCTACACCTTC. Its protein is CASSSETAVYGYTF. The whole variable domain, filled in from reference TRBV5-1 and TRBJ1-2, reads KAGVTQTPRYLIKTRGQQVTLSCSPISGHRSVSWYQQTPGQGLQFLFEYFSETQRNKGNFPGRFSGRQFSNSRSEMNVSTLELGDSALYLCASSSETAVYGYTFGSGTRLTVV.

This clonotype was seen ten or more times. This sequence joins TRBV6-1 and TRBJ1-6, with D possibly matching TRBD1 (5 bases). The V gene lost 6 bases and the J gene lost 5 bases, with 5 bases spanning the gap. Germline V gene lookup returns CDR1 MNHNS and CDR2 SASEGT. The CDR3 covers 12 residues. For the CDR3, the DNA is TGTGCCAGCAGGGGGGATAATTCACCCCTCCACTTT. Residues: CASRGDNSPLHF.

The sample holds many counts of this clonotype. The J gene is TRBJ2-7, the V gene TRBV20-1; 8 bases are a match to TRBD2. V lost 6 bases and J lost 3; bases outside the gene matches: 22. From germline, CDR1 is DFQATT and CDR2 SNEGSKA (reference sequence). The CDR3 consists of 18 residues. CDR3 region: CSAMPPGLVSGVSYEQYF. The CDR3, as DNA: TGCAGTGCGATGCCCCCGGGACTAGTCTCCGGGGTGAGCTACGAGCAGTACTTC.

The chain links TRBV9 to TRBJ2-3, with 7 bases fitting TRBD1. The length of the CDR3 is 16 residues. V trimming: 0 bases; J trimming: 3 bases; junction bases outside the gene matches: 7. Looked up from germline, CDR1 is SGDLS and CDR2 is YYNGEE. The CDR3 bases are TGTGCCAGCAGCGTAGAGGGGGCGCTAAAGACAGATACGCAGTATTTT. Translation gives CASSVEGALKTDTQYF. Variable domain in full (rest from reference TRBV9 and TRBJ2-3): DSGVTQTPKHLITATGQRVTLRCSPRSGDLSVYWYQQSLDQGLQFLIQYYNGEERAKGNILERFSAQQFPDLHSELNLSSLELGDSALYFCASSVEGALKTDTQYFGPGTRLTVL.

This clonotype has just a few counts. The chain carries TRBV6-1 and TRBJ1-4, with D possibly TRBD1 on 5 matching bases. This CDR3 is 15 amino acids long. Germline V CDR1 and CDR2: MNHNS, SASEGT. V lost 1 base and J 8 bases, leaving 14 bases between the germline ends. CDR3 loop: CASSEDPGGVEKLFF. CDR3 nucleotides: TGTGCCAGCAGTGAAGACCCCGGGGGGGTCGAAAAACTGTTTTTT.

Concerning this clonotype itself: Just one base apart from a much larger clone, this may be a read error. The chain has TRBV6-5 and TRBJ1-2, with D hard to call. Germline V CDR1 and CDR2: MNHEY, SVGAGI. CDR3 length: 14 amino acids. In DNA, the CDR3 is TGTGTCAGCACCCCGCGGGAGGGAGTCTATGGCTACACCTTC. This gives the protein CVSTPREGVYGYTF.

Of note for this clonotype: With a much larger clone just one base away, this may be a read error. The genes are TRBV7-9 and TRBJ1-6; 8 positions agree with TRBD1. The CDR3 has 13 amino acids. Germline V gene sequence: CDR1 SEHNR, CDR2 FQNEAQ (reference sequence). The V segment lost 5 bases and the J segment 8 bases; nucleotides outside the gene matches: 2. Here the CDR3 reads CASSPTGDSPLHF. The CDR3, as DNA: TGTGCCAGCAGCCCGACAGGGGATTCACCCCTCCACTTT.

This clonotype came up a few times. The rearrangement joins TRBV5-4 to TRBJ2-1; D gene unclear. Germline-derived CDR1 and CDR2 are SGHNT and YYREEE (reference sequence). This CDR3 region has 12 residues. With 0 bases removed from V and 6 bases from J, the gap between germline ends came to 4 bases. CDR3 DNA: TGTGCCAGCAGCTTGGGATTCAATGAGCAGTTCTTC. Translation: CASSLGFNEQFF. Complete variable domain (other parts from reference TRBV5-4 and TRBJ2-1): ETGVTQSPTHLIKTRGQQVTLRCSSQSGHNTVSWYQQALGQGPQFIFQYYREEENGRGNFPPRFSGLQFPNYSSELNVNALELDDSALYLCASSLGFNEQFFGPGTRLTVL.

This chain links TRBV7-9 with TRBJ2-7; 7 nucleotides line up with TRBD2. Germline V gene lookup returns CDR1 SEHNR and CDR2 FQNEAQ (reference sequence). Losses at the gene ends were 8 bases for V and 2 bases for J; bases not matched to a gene: 12. The CDR3 sequence is 15 residues long. As DNA, the CDR3 is TGTGCCAGCGCCATCGGCGGGGGTCAGACCTACGAGCAGTACTTC. Residues: CASAIGGGQTYEQYF.

This clonotype was recorded only once. The chain employs TRBV25-1 and TRBJ1-1; perhaps TRBD1 as D (6 bases). CDR1 MGHDK and CDR2 SYGVNS come from the germline V gene. The V gene lost 5 bases and the J gene lost 8 bases, with 18 bases spanning the gap. This CDR3 spans 14 amino acids. The DNA of the CDR3 is TGTGCCAGCAGTCCCGAGATCAGGGGATCCGAAGCTTTCTTT. Translated: CASSPEIRGSEAFF.

This clonotype was detected ten times or more. The rearrangement joins TRBV9 to TRBJ1-1, with a possible D match to TRBD1 (5 bases). With 4 bases removed from V and 11 bases from J, the gap between germline ends came to 15 bases. Germline V gives CDR1 SGDLS, CDR2 YYNGEE. This CDR3 has 12 amino acids. The CDR3 region is CASSPHRSGAFF. The DNA of the CDR3 is TGTGCCAGCAGCCCGCACAGGTCAGGGGCTTTCTTT.

The chain carries TRBV9 and TRBJ1-2; D might be TRBD1 (6 bases). V was pared by 4 bases and J by 13 bases, with 17 bases between. The germline gives CDR1 SGDLS, CDR2 YYNGEE. This CDR3 comprises 12 residues. CDR3 in amino acids: CASSIGTTLPTF. CDR3 coding DNA: TGTGCCAGCAGCATCGGGACAACTCTTCCCACCTTC.

J is TRBJ2-2 and V is TRBV3-1; no clear D. Germline V gene sequence: CDR1 LGHDT, CDR2 YNNKEL (reference sequence). There are 12 residues in the CDR3. V gave up 3 bases and J gave up 4 bases, with 3 bases separating them. The CDR3 here is CASSHSTGELFF. CDR3 DNA sequence: TGTGCCAGCAGCCATAGCACCGGGGAGCTGTTTTTT.

This clonotype was seen a handful of times. This chain uses TRBV4-3 with TRBJ1-4, with 8 bases aligning to TRBD1. Trimming removed 0 bases from V and 7 bases from J; junction bases left unmatched: 10. Germline values: CDR1 LGHNA, CDR2 YSLEER. CDR3 length: 17 residues. CDR3 bases: TGCGCCAGCAGCCAAGATACAGGGGGTGCGCGTAGTGAAAAACTGTTTTTT. This gives the protein CASSQDTGGARSEKLFF.

This chain links TRBV9 with TRBJ2-7; 12 bases align to TRBD2. This CDR3 has 16 amino acids. The V gene's germline CDR1 is SGDLS and CDR2 YYNGEE. V dropped 4 bases and J dropped 3; count of bases not matched to a gene: 8. CDR3 protein: CASSFASGGAIYEQYF. In DNA form, the CDR3 reads TGTGCCAGCAGCTTTGCTAGCGGGGGGGCGATCTACGAGCAGTACTTC.

This clonotype has a handful of counts. This chain joins TRBV20-1 and TRBJ2-1; a possible D gene is TRBD2 (6 bases). Looked up from germline, CDR1 is DFQATT and CDR2 is SNEGSKA (reference sequence). This CDR3 has 16 residues. V shed 3 bases and J shed 6 bases, with 21 bases lying between them. This CDR3 is CSARDFPRDGGNEQFF. Here the CDR3 DNA reads TGCAGTGCTAGGGACTTCCCTAGAGACGGGGGCAATGAGCAGTTCTTC.

This clonotype has at least ten counts. CDR3 region: CAWSGTGWFYGYTF. The CDR3 DNA reads as TGTGCCTGGAGTGGGACAGGGTGGTTCTATGGCTACACCTTC. J is TRBJ1-2 and V is TRBV30; 8 bases line up with TRBD1. This CDR3 region has 14 residues. With 1 base clipped from V and 4 bases from J, the junction kept 5 bases outside the gene matches. Germline V gene lookup returns CDR1 GTSNPN and CDR2 SVGIG (reference sequence).

This clonotype was counted only a few times. This chain joins TRBV20-1 and TRBJ1-4; D remains unclear. Trimming cost V 3 bases and J 4 bases, with 15 bases left between them. This CDR3 is 15 amino acids long. Germline assignment: CDR1 DFQATT and CDR2 SNEGSKA (reference sequence). The CDR3 loop reads CSASVVGYYNEKLFF. The CDR3, as DNA: TGCAGTGCTAGCGTGGTGGGGTATTATAATGAAAAACTGTTTTTT.

This clonotype was picked up many times. The chain couples TRBV29-1 to TRBJ2-7; TRBD1 matches at 10 bases. Trimming at V came to 8 bases and at J to 3 bases, leaving 1 base not matched to a gene. The CDR3 sequence is 11 residues long. The germline V gene encodes CDR1 SQVTM and CDR2 ANQGSEA. CDR3 sequence: CSRDRGYEQYF. The CDR3, as DNA: TGCAGCCGGGACAGGGGCTACGAGCAGTACTTC.

This clonotype came up many times. This sequence joins TRBV28 and TRBJ2-7, with TRBD2 as a possible D gene (6 bases). Germline loops: CDR1 MDHEN, CDR2 SYDVKM. The CDR3 has 14 residues. The V and J ends lost 8 bases and 4 bases respectively, with 18 bases between them. The CDR3: CASRTGGERYEQYF. CDR3 DNA: TGTGCCAGCCGAACCGGCGGGGAAAGGTACGAGCAGTACTTC.

The chain is built from TRBV12-3 or TRBV12-4 and TRBJ2-3; 14 bases line up with TRBD2. The CDR3 runs to 16 residues. V shed 7 bases, J shed 2 bases, and the junction held 5 bases outside the gene matches. CDR3 sequence reads: CASIWTSGGPTDTQYF. CDR3 DNA sequence: TGTGCCAGCATTTGGACTAGCGGGGGGCCCACAGATACGCAGTATTTT.

This clonotype was observed a handful of times. The chain links TRBV6-5 to TRBJ1-1; maybe TRBD1 (6 bases). The CDR3 extends over 15 amino acids. Germline CDR1 MNHEY, CDR2 SVGAGI. V was clipped by 5 bases and J by 0 bases, with 13 bases between them. CDR3 in amino acids: CASSHNRDLNTEAFF. CDR3 bases: TGTGCCAGCAGTCACAACAGGGATCTGAACACTGAAGCTTTCTTT.

The sample holds many counts of this clonotype. V is TRBV18 and J is TRBJ2-7; 8 bases match TRBD1. Germline values: CDR1 KGHSH, CDR2 LQKENI. This CDR3 is 16 amino acids long. J gave up 0 bases and V 0 bases, and 4 bases lay outside the gene matches. The CDR3 spells CASSPPTGADSYEQYF. The CDR3 nucleotides are TGTGCCAGCTCACCACCGACAGGGGCCGACTCCTACGAGCAGTACTTC.

The rearrangement joins TRBV6-2 or TRBV6-3 to TRBJ1-5; possibly TRBD1 for D (5 bases). CDR1 is MNHEY, CDR2 SVGEGT, per germline. The V end lost 7 bases, the J end lost 1 base, and 14 bases lay between the germline ends. CDR3 length equals 15 residues. CDR3 nucleotides: TGTGCCAGCAACCGGCTCCCAGGGAGCAATCAGCCCCAGCATTTT. Its protein product is CASNRLPGSNQPQHF.